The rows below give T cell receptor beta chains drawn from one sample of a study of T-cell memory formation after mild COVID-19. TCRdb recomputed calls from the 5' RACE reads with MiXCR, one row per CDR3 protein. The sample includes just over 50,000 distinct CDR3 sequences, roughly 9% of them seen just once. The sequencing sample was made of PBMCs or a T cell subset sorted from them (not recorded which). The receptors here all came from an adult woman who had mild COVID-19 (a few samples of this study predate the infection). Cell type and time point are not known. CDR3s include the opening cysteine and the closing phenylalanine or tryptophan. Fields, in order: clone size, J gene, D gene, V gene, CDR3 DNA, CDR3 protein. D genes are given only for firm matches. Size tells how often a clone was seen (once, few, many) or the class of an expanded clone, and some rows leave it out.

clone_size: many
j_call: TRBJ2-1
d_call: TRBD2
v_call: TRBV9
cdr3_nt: TGTGCCAGCAGCGTAGATAGCGGGAGTCCCCCCGGTGTAAGCAATGAGCAGTTCTTC
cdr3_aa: CASSVDSGSPPGVSNEQFF

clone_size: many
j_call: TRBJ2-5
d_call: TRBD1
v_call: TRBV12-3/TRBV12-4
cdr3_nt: TGTGCCAGCAGATCAACAGGGGAAAAGACCCAGTACTTC
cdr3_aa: CASRSTGEKTQYF

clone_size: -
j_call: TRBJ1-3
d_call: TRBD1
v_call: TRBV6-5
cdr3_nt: TGTGCCAGCAGTCGCACAGGGGGCTCTGGAAACACCATATATTTT
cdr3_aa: CASSRTGGSGNTIYF

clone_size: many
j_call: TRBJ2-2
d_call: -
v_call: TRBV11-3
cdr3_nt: TGTGCCAGCAGGACTGCCGGGGAGCTGTTTTTT
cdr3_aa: CASRTAGELFF

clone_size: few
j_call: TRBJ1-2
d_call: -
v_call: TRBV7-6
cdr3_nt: TGTGCCAGCAGCTTAGGGCAGGGAGGCAACTATGGCTACACCTTC
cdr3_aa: CASSLGQGGNYGYTF

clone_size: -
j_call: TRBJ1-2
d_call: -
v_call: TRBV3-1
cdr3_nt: TGTGCCAGCAGCCCCGGACCCTATGGCTACACCTTC
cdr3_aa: CASSPGPYGYTF

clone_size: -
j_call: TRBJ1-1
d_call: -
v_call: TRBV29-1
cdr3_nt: TGCAGCGTTGAACAGGGGACCACTGAAGCTTTCTTT
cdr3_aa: CSVEQGTTEAFF

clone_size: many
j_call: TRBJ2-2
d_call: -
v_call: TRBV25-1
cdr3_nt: TGTGCCAGCAGCGAGCAGGGGAGGGCCGGGGAGCTGTTTTTT
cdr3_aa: CASSEQGRAGELFF

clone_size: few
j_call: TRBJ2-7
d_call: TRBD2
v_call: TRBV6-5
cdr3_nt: TGTGCCAGCAGTTACTCGATAGTGATAGCGGGAGGGTTCCGCGAGCAGTACTTC
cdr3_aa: CASSYSIVIAGGFREQYF

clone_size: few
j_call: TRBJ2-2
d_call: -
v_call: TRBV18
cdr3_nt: TGTGCCAGCTCACCCCGGGCTGCGAACACCGGGGAGCTGTTTTTT
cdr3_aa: CASSPRAANTGELFF

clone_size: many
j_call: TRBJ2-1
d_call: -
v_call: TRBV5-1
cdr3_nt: TGCGCCAGCAGGTTGGGACTCCGGGAGCAGTTCTTC
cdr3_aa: CASRLGLREQFF

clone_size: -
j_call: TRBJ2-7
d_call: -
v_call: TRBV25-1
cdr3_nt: TGTGCCAGCAGTCCGCGGATCAGGGAAAACGAGCAGTACTTC
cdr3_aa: CASSPRIRENEQYF

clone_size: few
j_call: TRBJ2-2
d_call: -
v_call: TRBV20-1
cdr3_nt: TGCAGTGCCCAGGAATCGAACACCGGGGAGCTGTTTTTT
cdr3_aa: CSAQESNTGELFF

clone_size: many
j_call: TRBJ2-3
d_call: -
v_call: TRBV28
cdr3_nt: TGTGCCAGCAGTTTTAGGGGTTCCACAGATACGCAGTATTTT
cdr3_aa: CASSFRGSTDTQYF

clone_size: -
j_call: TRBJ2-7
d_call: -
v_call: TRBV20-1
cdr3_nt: TGCAGTGGCGTACCCGTTGTCAACTCCTACGAGCAGTACTTC
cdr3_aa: CSGVPVVNSYEQYF

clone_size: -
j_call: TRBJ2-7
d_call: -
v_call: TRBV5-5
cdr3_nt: TGTGCCAGCAGCCCGTTGTGGGACTACGAGCAGTACTTC
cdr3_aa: CASSPLWDYEQYF

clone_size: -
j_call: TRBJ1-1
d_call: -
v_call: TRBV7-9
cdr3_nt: TGTGCCAGCAGGCCCAACGAGGGGGGGACTGAAGCTTTCTTT
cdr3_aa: CASRPNEGGTEAFF

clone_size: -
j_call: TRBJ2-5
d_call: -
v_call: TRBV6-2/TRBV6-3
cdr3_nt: TGTGCCAGCAGTCCCTCTTCTAGCAAGGAGACCCAGTACTTC
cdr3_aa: CASSPSSSKETQYF

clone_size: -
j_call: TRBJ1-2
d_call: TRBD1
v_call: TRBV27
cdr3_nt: TGTGCCAGCAGTCTCGACAGGGGCAATGGCTACACCTTC
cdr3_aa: CASSLDRGNGYTF

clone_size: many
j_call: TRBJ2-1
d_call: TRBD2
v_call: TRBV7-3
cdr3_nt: TGTGCCAGCAGCTCGTACGGGACTAGCTACCTCAATGAGCAGTTCTTC
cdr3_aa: CASSSYGTSYLNEQFF

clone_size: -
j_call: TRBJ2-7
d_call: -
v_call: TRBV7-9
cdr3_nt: TGTGCCAGCAGCTCGAGCCCAGGGACCGGCGGCTACGAGCAGTACTTC
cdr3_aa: CASSSSPGTGGYEQYF

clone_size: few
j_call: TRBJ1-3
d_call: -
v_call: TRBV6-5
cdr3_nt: TGTGCCAGCAGCCCGGAGATTTTAGGGAACACCATATATTTT
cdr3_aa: CASSPEILGNTIYF

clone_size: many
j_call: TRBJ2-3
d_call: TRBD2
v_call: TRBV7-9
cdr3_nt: TGTGCCAGCAGCCTACGGACTAGCGCCGGCGGGGATACGCAGTATTTT
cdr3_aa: CASSLRTSAGGDTQYF

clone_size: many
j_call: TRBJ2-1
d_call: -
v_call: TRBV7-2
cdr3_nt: TGTGCCACGAACGACTACCTCTACAATGAGCAGTTCTTC
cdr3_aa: CATNDYLYNEQFF

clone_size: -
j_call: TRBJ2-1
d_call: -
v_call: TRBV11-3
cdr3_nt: TGTGCCAGCAGCCTAGACAGGACCCCGGGCTATGAGCAGTTCTTC
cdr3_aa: CASSLDRTPGYEQFF

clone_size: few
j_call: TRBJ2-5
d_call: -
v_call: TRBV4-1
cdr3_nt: TGCGCCAGCAGCTTCGGCAGGGTAGAGACCCAGTACTTC
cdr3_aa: CASSFGRVETQYF

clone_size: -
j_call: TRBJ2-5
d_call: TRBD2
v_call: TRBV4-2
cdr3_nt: TGTGCCAGCAGCCAGGGACTAGGGGAAGAGACCCAGTACTTC
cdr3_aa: CASSQGLGEETQYF

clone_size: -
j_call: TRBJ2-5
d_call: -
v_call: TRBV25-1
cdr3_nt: TGTGCCACCACGGCGTATTCCGGGGAGAGGCGGGAGACCCAGTACTTC
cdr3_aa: CATTAYSGERRETQYF

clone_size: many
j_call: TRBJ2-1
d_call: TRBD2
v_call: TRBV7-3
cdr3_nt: TGTGCCAGCAGCTCCGGGCGCGCGGGAGGGCCCTACAATGAGCAGTTCTTC
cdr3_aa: CASSSGRAGGPYNEQFF

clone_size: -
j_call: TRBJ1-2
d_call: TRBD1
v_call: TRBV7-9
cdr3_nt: TGTGCCAGCAGCGAACCCGGGACAGGGGCCCGGGGCTACACCTTC
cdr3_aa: CASSEPGTGARGYTF

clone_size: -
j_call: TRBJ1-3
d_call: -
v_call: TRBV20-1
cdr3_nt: TGCAGTGCTAGGGGAGGGGGTTTCCGGAACACCATATATTTT
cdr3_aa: CSARGGGFRNTIYF

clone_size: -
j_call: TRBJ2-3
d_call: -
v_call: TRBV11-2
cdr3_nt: TGTGCCAGCAGCTTAATACAGGGTGGTCCAGATACGCAGTATTTT
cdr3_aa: CASSLIQGGPDTQYF

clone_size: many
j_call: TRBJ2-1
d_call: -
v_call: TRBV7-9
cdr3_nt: TGTGCCAGCAGCCCTACGGCCAGTGATGAGCAGTTCTTC
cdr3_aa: CASSPTASDEQFF

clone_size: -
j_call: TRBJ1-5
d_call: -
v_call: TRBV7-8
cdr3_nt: TGTGCCAGCAGCTTTAACGTAGGGAATCAGCCCCAGCATTTT
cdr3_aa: CASSFNVGNQPQHF

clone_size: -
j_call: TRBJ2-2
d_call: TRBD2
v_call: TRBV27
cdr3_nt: TGTGCCAGCAGACTAGCGGGAGCGGACGGGGAGCTGTTTTTT
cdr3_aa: CASRLAGADGELFF

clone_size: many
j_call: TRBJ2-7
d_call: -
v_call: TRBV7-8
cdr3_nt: TGTGCCAGCAGCCTCGGAGGGCCGGGCTACGAGCAGTACTTC
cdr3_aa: CASSLGGPGYEQYF

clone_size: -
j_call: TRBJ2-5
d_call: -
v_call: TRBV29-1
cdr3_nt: TGCAGCGGGGGCCGGGGATCGGGGAGAGATGAGACCCAGTACTTC
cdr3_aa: CSGGRGSGRDETQYF

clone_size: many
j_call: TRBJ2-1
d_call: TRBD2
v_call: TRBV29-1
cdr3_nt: TGCAGCGTATTAGCGGGGATCGACTCCTACAATGAGCAGTTCTTC
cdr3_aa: CSVLAGIDSYNEQFF

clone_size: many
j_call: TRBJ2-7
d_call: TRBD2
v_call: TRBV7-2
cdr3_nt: TGTGCCAGCAGCTTAGTAGGGGACTACCATTCCTACGAGCAGTACTTC
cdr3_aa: CASSLVGDYHSYEQYF

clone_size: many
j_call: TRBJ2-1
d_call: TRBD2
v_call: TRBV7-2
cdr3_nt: TGTGCCAGCAGCCCCACCCACGCTAGCGGGATCAACAATGAGCAGTTCTTC
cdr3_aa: CASSPTHASGINNEQFF

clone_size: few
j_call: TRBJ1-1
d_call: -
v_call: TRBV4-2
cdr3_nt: TGTGCCAGCAGCCAAGGTCTTTACAGGCAGAGTTTTGAAGCTTTCTTT
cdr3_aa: CASSQGLYRQSFEAFF

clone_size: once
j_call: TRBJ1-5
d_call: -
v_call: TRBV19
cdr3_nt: TGTGCCAGTAGTATTCGGGGCCCGGTAGGGCAGCCCCAGCATTTT
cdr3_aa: CASSIRGPVGQPQHF

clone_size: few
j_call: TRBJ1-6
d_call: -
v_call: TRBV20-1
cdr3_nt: TGCAGTGCTAGGGTAACCTATAATTCACCCCTCCACTTT
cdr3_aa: CSARVTYNSPLHF

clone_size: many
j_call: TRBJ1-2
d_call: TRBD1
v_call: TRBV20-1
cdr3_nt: TGCAGTGCTAGTGCGGGACAGCCCTATGGCTACACCTTC
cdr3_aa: CSASAGQPYGYTF

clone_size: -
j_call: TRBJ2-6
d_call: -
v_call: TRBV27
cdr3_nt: TGTGCCAGCAGTCCCCCGAGGCCTTCTGGGGCCAACGTCCTGACTTTC
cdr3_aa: CASSPPRPSGANVLTF

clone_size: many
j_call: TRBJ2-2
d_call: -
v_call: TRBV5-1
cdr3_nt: TGCGCCAGCAGCTTGGTACTGAACACCGGGGAGCTGTTTTTT
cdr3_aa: CASSLVLNTGELFF

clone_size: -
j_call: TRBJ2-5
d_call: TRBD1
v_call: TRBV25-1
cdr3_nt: TGTGCCAGCAGTGAACTCCGGGACAGGGACCAAGAGACCCAGTACTTC
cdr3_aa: CASSELRDRDQETQYF

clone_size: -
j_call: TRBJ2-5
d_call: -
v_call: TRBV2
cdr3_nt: TGTGCCAGCAGTGATGTAGGACGGGAGACCCAGTACTTC
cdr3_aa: CASSDVGRETQYF

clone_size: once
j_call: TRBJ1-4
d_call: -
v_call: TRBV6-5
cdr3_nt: TGTGCCAGCACCAGGACAGCGAGTAATGAAAAACTGTTTTTT
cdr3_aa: CASTRTASNEKLFF

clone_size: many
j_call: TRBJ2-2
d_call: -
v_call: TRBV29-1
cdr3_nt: TGCAGCGTGTGGGGTACCAACCCCGGGGAGCTGTTTTTT
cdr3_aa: CSVWGTNPGELFF

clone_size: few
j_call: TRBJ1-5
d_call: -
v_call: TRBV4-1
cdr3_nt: TGCGCCAGCAGCCAAGAAGAAGGTCCGGTTCAGCCCCAGCATTTT
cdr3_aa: CASSQEEGPVQPQHF

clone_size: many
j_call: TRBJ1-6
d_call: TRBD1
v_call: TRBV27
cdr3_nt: TGTGCCAGCAGGCTTTACCCTGCAGGGGGATCACCCCTCCACTTT
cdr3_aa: CASRLYPAGGSPLHF

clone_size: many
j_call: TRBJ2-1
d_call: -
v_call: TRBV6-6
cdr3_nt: TGTGCCAGCAACCCCTGGTACGACAATGAGCAGTTCTTC
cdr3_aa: CASNPWYDNEQFF

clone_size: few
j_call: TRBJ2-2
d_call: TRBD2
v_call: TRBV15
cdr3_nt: TGTGCCTCGACGGAGCGGGGGGGGACCGGGGAGCTGTTTTTT
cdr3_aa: CASTERGGTGELFF

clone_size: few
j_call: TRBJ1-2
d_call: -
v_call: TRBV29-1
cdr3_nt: TGCAGCGTTGTAACAGGGAAAGATGCTGGCTACACCTTC
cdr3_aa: CSVVTGKDAGYTF

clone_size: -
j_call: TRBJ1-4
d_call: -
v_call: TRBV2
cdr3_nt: TGTGCCAGCAGTGTGCGTTACGAAAAACTGTTTTTT
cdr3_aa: CASSVRYEKLFF